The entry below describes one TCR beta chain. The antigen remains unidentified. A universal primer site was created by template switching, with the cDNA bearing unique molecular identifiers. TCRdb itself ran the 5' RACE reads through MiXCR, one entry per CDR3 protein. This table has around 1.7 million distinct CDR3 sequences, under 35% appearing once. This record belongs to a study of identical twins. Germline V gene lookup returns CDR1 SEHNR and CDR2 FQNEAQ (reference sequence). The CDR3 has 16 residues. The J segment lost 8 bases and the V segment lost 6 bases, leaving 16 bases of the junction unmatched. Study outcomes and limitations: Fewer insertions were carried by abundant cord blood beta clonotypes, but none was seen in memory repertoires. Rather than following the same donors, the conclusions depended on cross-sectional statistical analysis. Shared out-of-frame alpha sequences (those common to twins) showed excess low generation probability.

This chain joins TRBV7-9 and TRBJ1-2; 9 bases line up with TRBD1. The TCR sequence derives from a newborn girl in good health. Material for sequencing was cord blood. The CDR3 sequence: CASSGSGQGIGGGYTF. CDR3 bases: TGTGCCAGCAGTGGATCGGGACAGGGTATTGGAGGCGGCTACACCTTC.